A selection of T cell receptor beta chains follows, all from one sample in a study of blood T cell repertoires in COVID-19. Using immunoSEQ multiplex PCR, the repertoire was profiled, and TCRdb retains in-frame clones only, with some absent. The top ten hold over 15% of the sample, which has about 170,000 clones, 70% to 85% seen once. Specimen: PBMCs or T cells enriched from blood (not recorded which). These receptors all stem from a woman in her sixties or seventies in a cohort exposed to, infected with or recovered from COVID-19 (not recorded which). The CDR3 runs from the conserved cysteine through the conserved F or W. The D gene is left open where the match is weak. Clone size is not always given. Where it is, it says once, few, many or a class for expanded clones.

j_call d_call v_call clone_size cdr3_nt cdr3_aa
TRBJ2-7 . TRBV21-1 . TGTGCCAGCAGCCGAAGACTAACTAGCGGCGACGAGTACTTC CASSRRLTSGDEYF
TRBJ2-2 TRBD2 TRBV27 once TGTGCCAGCACCCAACTAGCGGGAGGGGGAAACACCGGGGAGCTGTTTTTT CASTQLAGGGNTGELFF
TRBJ2-7 TRBD2 TRBV11-3 . TGTGCCAGCAGCTTAGATTACAGGGTAAGCGGGAGAGGCAACATAGGCTACGAGCAGTACTTC CASSLDYRVSGRGNIGYEQYF
TRBJ2-2 . TRBV15 . TGTGCCACCAGCAGAGTGAGCGGGGAGCTGTTTTTT CATSRVSGELFF
TRBJ1-4 . TRBV5-1 . TGCGCCAGCAGCTCCAGGGGTGTGGATGAAAAACTGTTTTTT CASSSRGVDEKLFF
TRBJ2-1 TRBD2 TRBV11-1 . TGTGCCAGCAGCCCCATAAAGCGGGGAGAGCAGTTCTTC CASSPIKRGEQFF
TRBJ1-2 . TRBV7-9 . TGTGCCAGCAGCTTCGAAGCGAACTATGGCTACACCTTC CASSFEANYGYTF
TRBJ2-1 . TRBV5-1 . TGCGCCAGCAGCTTGGTAGGGACTGGTTACAATGAGCAGTTCTTC CASSLVGTGYNEQFF
TRBJ2-7 TRBD1 TRBV18 . TGTGCCAGCTCACCAAAGACAGGGGGGGACGAGCAGTACTTC CASSPKTGGDEQYF
TRBJ2-1 . TRBV7-9 . TGTGCCAGCGGCCCCTTGAAGTACAATGAGCAGTTCTTC CASGPLKYNEQFF
TRBJ2-1 TRBD2 TRBV19 . TGTGCCAGTAGCCGTAGCGGGACCTACAATGAGCAGTTCTTC CASSRSGTYNEQFF
TRBJ2-7 TRBD2 TRBV18 . TGTGCCAGCTCACCGTTCCTAGCGGGAGGCCAAACTACCTACGAGCAGTACTTC CASSPFLAGGQTTYEQYF
TRBJ2-3 TRBD2 TRBV19 few TGTGCCAGTAGTACCGGGACTAGCAGAACAGATACGCAGTATTTT CASSTGTSRTDTQYF
TRBJ2-2 TRBD1 TRBV5-4 . TGTGCCAGCAGCCCCTCCGGTACAGGGGGCGCCGGGGAGCTGTTTTTT CASSPSGTGGAGELFF
TRBJ2-3 . TRBV9 . TGTGCCAGCAGCGTAGTCGGACTCTACCCCACAGATACGCAGTATTTT CASSVVGLYPTDTQYF
TRBJ1-4 TRBD1 TRBV6-4 . TGTGCCAGCAGCGAACTTCCGGGACAGGGGAGCCAAAAACTGTTTTTT CASSELPGQGSQKLFF
TRBJ2-3 . TRBV7-2 . TGTGCCAGCAGCCCGATGGGAGCGGGCACAGATACGCAGTATTTT CASSPMGAGTDTQYF
TRBJ2-7 TRBD2 TRBV29-1 few TGCAGTATGAGTGTGGGGGGGGACGAGCAGTACTTC CSMSVGGDEQYF
TRBJ2-3 TRBD1 TRBV24-1 few TGTGCCACCGAAGCCCCGGGACAGGGAACAGATACGCAGTATTTT CATEAPGQGTDTQYF
TRBJ2-7 . TRBV20-1 many TGCAGTGCTTTAGACTACGAGCAGTACTTC CSALDYEQYF
TRBJ2-5 . TRBV7-2 once TGTGCCAGCAGCTTGGTGGCCCAAGAGACCCAGTACTTC CASSLVAQETQYF
TRBJ1-5 . TRBV16 . TGTGCCAGCATAGACAGTCCCAATCAGCCCCAGCATTTT CASIDSPNQPQHF
TRBJ2-5 . TRBV28 . TGTGCCAGCAGCGTTGCTAGTTCGACAGTTCAAGAGACCCAGTACTTC CASSVASSTVQETQYF
TRBJ2-1 TRBD2 TRBV2 . TGTGCCACCAAAAAGCGGGGTGACAATGAGCAGTTCTTC CATKKRGDNEQFF
TRBJ1-1 . TRBV30 . TGTGCCTGGAGTACAGGTGGGAACACTGAAGCTTTCTTT CAWSTGGNTEAFF
TRBJ1-5 . TRBV7-8 . TGTGCCAGCAGCTTAGTTACCGGAGGGAGCAATCAGCCCCAGCATTTT CASSLVTGGSNQPQHF
TRBJ2-5 . TRBV7-9 few TGTGCCAGCAGCTGGGTGACAAGTGGGACCCAGTACTTC CASSWVTSGTQYF